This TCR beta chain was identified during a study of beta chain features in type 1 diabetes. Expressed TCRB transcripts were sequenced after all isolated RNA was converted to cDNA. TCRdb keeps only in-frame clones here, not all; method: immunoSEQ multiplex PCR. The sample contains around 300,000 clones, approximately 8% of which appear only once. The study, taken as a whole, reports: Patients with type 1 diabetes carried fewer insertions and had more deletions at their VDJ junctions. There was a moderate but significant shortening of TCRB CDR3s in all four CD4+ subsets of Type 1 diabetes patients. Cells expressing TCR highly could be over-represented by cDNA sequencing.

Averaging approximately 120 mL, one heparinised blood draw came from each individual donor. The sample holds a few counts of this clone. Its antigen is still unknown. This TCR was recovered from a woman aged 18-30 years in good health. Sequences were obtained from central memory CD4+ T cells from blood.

CDR3 residues: CASSLAAGDKNTEAFF. CDR3 DNA sequence: TGCGCCAGCAGCTTGGCGGCAGGGGACAAGAACACTGAAGCTTTCTTT. The genes are TRBV5-1 and TRBJ1-1, with D tentatively TRBD1 (6 bases). This CDR3 spans 16 amino acids. The ends were cut back, 0 bases at V and 1 base at J, with 13 bases in the middle. CDR1 is SGHRS, CDR2 YFSETQ, per germline.